This T cell receptor (beta chain) was observed in a study of T cell repertoires in cytomegalovirus infection (dated by TCRdb to between 2018 and 2021). Concerning the study at large: The HLA type of each donor mattered for the analysis, because public TCR beta signatures pointed to carriage of CMV infection along with the matching HLA type.

Sequencing was carried out with an Illumina HiSeq 1500. The public reads were reprocessed in TCRdb via fastp at Q25 and MiXCR, keeping in-frame beta chains. Rows merge per CDR3 protein into single entries with the most common DNA and genes. The table for this sample lists some 350,000 distinct CDR3 sequences; 15% to 20% of them were counted only once. The top ten constitute about 10% of the sample. Summary of the overall study and its limitations: In both this cohort and an independent roughly 330-donor cohort, the cumulative frequency of public TCR beta family members distinguished carriers of CMV infection plus the relevant HLA type. The ex vivo response was dominated by HLA-C-restricted CMV-specific TCR beta clonotypes, which also provided the single most frequent clonotype in two of eight donors.

The germline V gene yields SGHTA for CDR1 and FQGNSA for CDR2. V and J lose 3 bases and 1 base, and a span of 10 bases separates them. The CDR3 goes from the cysteine to the phenylalanine over 15 residues. Of the read, only the CDR3 DNA is kept; its 45 bases are in frame from base 1. This clonotype was recorded many times. No antigen is known for it. No per-base quality is available; no much larger clone lies one base away. The V and J genes are TRBV7-2 and TRBJ1-3; matching of 5 bases hints at TRBD1 as the D gene. The sequence derives from a human donor in good health (CMV status not recorded). Some clones in this sample may be carry-over from other donors' samples. Sequencing was carried out using PBMCs. The CDR3 loop reads CASSLRGISGNTIYF. The nucleotide sequence reads as follows: TGTGCCAGCAGCTTGCGGGGCATATCTGGAAACACCATATATTTT.